The T cell receptor (beta chain) described here comes from a study of blood T cell repertoires in COVID-19. Study information: COVID-19 samples from acute and convalescent phases originated in the United States, Italy and Spain. The cDNA or gDNA used as material had been derived from T cells, B-cell-depleted T cells, or PBMCs.

In the original analysis: Estimated nucleated cell counts came from reference gene primer amplification. The data were produced by immunoSEQ multiplex PCR, yet TCRdb's version contains in-frame clones alone and is incomplete. V, J and clone size are taken as reported in that table, and D and trimming were inferred from the DNA itself. The table includes over 130,000 clones, approximately 88% detected once. The germline CDR1 and CDR2 sequences are SGHVS and FNYEAQ. The CDR3 has 15 residues. The V gene end was trimmed by 5 bases and the J gene end by 4 bases; junction bases not matched to a gene: 8. The sequence was obtained from a human donor in a cohort sampled during active COVID-19. The chain joins TRBV7-6 to TRBJ2-3, with 8 bases aligning to TRBD2. The sample was peripheral blood. The CDR3 here is CASSDYGGAADTQYF. The CDR3 nucleotides are TGTGCCAGCAGCGACTACGGGGGGGCGGCAGATACGCAGTATTTT.